This TCR beta chain originates from a study of cytomegalovirus exposure and HLA in healthy donors. About the research overall: The 110 or so validation repertoires used a platform that matched the one used for the approximately 670 first-cohort repertoires, as a later analysis reported. Study-level findings and limits: The authors confirmed in vitro that three CMV-associated chains were specific for CMV antigens. Cytomegalovirus association was listed for about 180 TCR beta chains.

The CDR3 is made up of 15 amino acids. Per the germline V gene, CDR1 is SGHVS and CDR2 is FNYEAQ. Generated by immunoSEQ multiplex PCR, the TCRdb table keeps only in-frame clones and is missing some. The sample shows tens of thousands of clones, 90% to 97% of them seen only once. Note on this clone: Its target is unknown. At one boundary the junction diverges from the germline segment, which might be a read error.

The V call is TRBV7-6, the J call TRBJ2-3, with D possibly matching TRBD2 (5 bases). The clonotype comes from a man between 18 and 35 years old in good health and CMV-seronegative. Sequences were obtained from PBMCs. As DNA, the CDR3 is TGTGCTAGCAGCTTACTAGAGGTGTACACAGATACGCAGTATTTT. Translated, it gives CASSLLEVYTDTQYF.